The clone carrying this T cell receptor beta chain was counted between two and nine times. What it binds is unknown. These data belong to a study of blood T cells in healthy people across ages. Trimming removed 2 bases from V and 8 bases from J, with 15 bases in between. The CDR3 totals 14 residues. Germline assignment: CDR1 LGHDT and CDR2 YNNKEL (reference sequence). Study-level points and caveats: Across the age range, TCR beta diversity per million T cells fell in a roughly linear way. Naive and antigen-experienced cells were not separated, limiting conclusive comparison.

The authors ran a second PCR of about 6 to 12 cycles using a sample-barcoded 5' primer and a J-beta primer mix. Each CDR3 protein is one row after TCRdb ran MiXCR on the 5' RACE reads. The sample includes more than 1,000,000 distinct CDR3 sequences, under 30% of them seen just once. The sample was also reused in another study, on T cells of mothers and their children. That report notes: cDNA synthesis used all extracted RNA, approximately 1.5 ug per 15 ul. Each child contributed around 3 million TCR beta CDR3 reads, while each mother contributed over 8 million.

This chain connects TRBV3-1 to TRBJ1-2; D ambiguous. This TCR came from a girl aged 2 to 9 in good health. The sequenced sample consisted of blood. In DNA, the CDR3 is TGTGCCAGCAGCCAATCACTCGGGGTAGAGGGCTACACCTTC. Residues: CASSQSLGVEGYTF.